This T cell receptor beta chain is drawn from a study of Ad26.COV2.S vaccination and SARS-CoV-2 variants. Profiling relied on immunoSEQ multiplex PCR, and the TCRdb table lists in-frame clones only, not all of them. Among about 350,000 clones listed, more than 85% were seen once. Note on this clone: The same CDR3 is also encoded by other DNA sequences in this sample.

V lost 6 bases, J lost 4 bases, and 2 bases stayed unmatched. This CDR3 region has 14 residues. Germline V gene lookup returns CDR1 MNHNY and CDR2 SVGAGI (reference sequence). Treatment given: 15 to 20 received Ad26.COV2.S at low or high dose, single or two shots; about 5 received placebo; per-sample allocation not given. The investigators took samples on day 63 after the first vaccine or placebo injection. This chain links TRBV6-6 with TRBJ2-1, with 11 bases that match TRBD2. The source material was peripheral blood, sampled in a trial of Ad26.COV2.S vaccine versus placebo. The clonotype comes from a person aged 18-60 years who received the Ad26.COV2.S COVID-19 vaccine or a placebo. CDR3 bases: TGTGCCAGCAGCAGGACTAGCGGGTACAATGAGCAGTTCTTC. Residues: CASSRTSGYNEQFF.